This TCR beta chain comes out of a study of blood T cell repertoires in COVID-19. Study summary: The origin of the acute and convalescent COVID-19 samples was the United States, Italy and Spain. T cells, B-cell-depleted T cells, or PBMCs supplied cDNA or gDNA.

V dropped 11 bases and J dropped 2 bases, with 15 bases sitting between them. Germline values: CDR1 SNHLY, CDR2 FYNNEI. The CDR3 is 13 residues long. How the authors handled the data: Amplifying reference gene primers gave estimates of nucleated cell counts. The protocol was immunoSEQ multiplex PCR, while the TCRdb copy is restricted to in-frame clones and leaves out a portion. V and J calls and clone size are copied from that table; D and trimming were computed from the DNA. The profile shows 70,000 or so clones, around 91% of them singletons. Sequencing input: peripheral blood. The TCR was taken from a human donor in a cohort sampled during active COVID-19. The chain employs TRBV2 and TRBJ1-2, with a weak D call TRBD1 (5 bases). CDR3 sequence: CAAVREGNYGYTF. The CDR3 DNA is TGTGCCGCAGTCAGGGAAGGGAACTATGGCTACACCTTC.